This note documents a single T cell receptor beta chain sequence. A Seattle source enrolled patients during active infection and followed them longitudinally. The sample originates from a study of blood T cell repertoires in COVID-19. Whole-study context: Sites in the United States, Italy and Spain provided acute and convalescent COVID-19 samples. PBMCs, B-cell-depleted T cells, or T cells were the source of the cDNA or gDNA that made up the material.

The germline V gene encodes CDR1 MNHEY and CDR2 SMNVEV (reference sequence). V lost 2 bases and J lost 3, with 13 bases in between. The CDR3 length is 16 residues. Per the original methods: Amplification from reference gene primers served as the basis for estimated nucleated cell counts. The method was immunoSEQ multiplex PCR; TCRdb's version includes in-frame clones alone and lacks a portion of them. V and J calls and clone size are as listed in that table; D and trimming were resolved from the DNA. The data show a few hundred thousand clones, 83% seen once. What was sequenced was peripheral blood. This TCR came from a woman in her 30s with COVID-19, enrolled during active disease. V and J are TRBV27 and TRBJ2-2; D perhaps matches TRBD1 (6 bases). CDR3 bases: TGTGCCAGCAGTTTAATGGGGGCGCAGGACACCGGGGAGCTGTTTTTT. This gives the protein CASSLMGAQDTGELFF.